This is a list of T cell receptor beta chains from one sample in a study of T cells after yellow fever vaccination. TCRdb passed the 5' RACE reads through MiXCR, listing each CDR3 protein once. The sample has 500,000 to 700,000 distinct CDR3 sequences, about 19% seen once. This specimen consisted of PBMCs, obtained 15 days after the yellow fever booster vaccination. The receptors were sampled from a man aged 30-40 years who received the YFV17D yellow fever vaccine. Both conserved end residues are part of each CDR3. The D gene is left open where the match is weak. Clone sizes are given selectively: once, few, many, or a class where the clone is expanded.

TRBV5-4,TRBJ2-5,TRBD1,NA,CASSIGTGHETQYF,TGTGCCAGCAGCATCGGGACAGGGCACGAGACCCAGTACTTC
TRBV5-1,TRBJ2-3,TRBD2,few,CASATQGLAGDTQYF,TGCGCCAGCGCTACGCAGGGACTAGCGGGAGATACGCAGTATTTT
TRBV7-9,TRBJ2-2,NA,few,CASSRGTAPTGELFF,TGTGCCAGCAGCAGAGGAACCGCTCCAACCGGGGAGCTGTTTTTT
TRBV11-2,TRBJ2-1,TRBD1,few,CASSLATGDGYNEQFF,TGTGCCAGCAGCTTAGCCACAGGGGACGGCTACAATGAGCAGTTCTTC
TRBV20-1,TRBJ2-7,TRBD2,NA,CSARASSGRGYEQYF,TGCAGTGCTAGAGCCTCTAGCGGGAGAGGGTACGAGCAGTACTTC
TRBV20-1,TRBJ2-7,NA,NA,CSARVEQSYEQYF,TGCAGTGCTAGAGTAGAGCAGTCCTACGAGCAGTACTTC
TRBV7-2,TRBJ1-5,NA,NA,CASSPTGGINQPQHF,TGTGCCAGCAGCCCTACGGGCGGAATCAATCAGCCCCAGCATTTT
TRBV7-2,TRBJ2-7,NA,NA,CASRLGQKRSEQYF,TGTGCCAGCAGACTAGGACAGAAAAGGTCCGAGCAGTACTTC
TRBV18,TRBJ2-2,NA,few,CASSPWGHRADTGELFF,TGTGCCAGCTCACCATGGGGTCACAGAGCTGATACCGGGGAGCTGTTTTTT
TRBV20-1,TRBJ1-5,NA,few,CSAADGGYQPQHF,TGCAGTGCCGCAGATGGTGGTTACCAGCCCCAGCATTTT
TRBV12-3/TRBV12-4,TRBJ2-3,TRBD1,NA,CASSRTDRGLGSTDTQYF,TGTGCCAGCAGTAGGACAGACAGGGGGCTAGGGAGCACAGATACGCAGTATTTT
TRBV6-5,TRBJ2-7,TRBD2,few,CASSYSITSGFYEQYF,TGTGCCAGCAGTTACTCGATTACTAGCGGATTCTACGAGCAGTACTTC
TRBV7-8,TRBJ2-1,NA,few,CASSLGPSAYNEQFF,TGTGCCAGCAGCTTAGGTCCTAGCGCCTACAATGAGCAGTTCTTC
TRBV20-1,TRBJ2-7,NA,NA,CSARDVQYEQYF,TGCAGTGCTAGAGATGTCCAGTACGAGCAGTACTTC